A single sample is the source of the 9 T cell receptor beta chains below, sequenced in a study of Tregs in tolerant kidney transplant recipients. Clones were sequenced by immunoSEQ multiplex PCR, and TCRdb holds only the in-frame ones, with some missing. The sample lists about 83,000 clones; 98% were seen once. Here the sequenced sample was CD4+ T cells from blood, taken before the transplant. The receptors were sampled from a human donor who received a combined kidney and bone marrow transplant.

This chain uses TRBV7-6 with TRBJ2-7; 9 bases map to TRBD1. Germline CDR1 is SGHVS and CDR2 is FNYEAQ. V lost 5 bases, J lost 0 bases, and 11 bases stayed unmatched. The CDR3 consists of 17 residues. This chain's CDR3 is CASSLGQGFTSSYEQYF. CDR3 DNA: TGTGCCAGCAGCCTGGGACAGGGATTTACTTCCTCCTACGAGCAGTACTTC.

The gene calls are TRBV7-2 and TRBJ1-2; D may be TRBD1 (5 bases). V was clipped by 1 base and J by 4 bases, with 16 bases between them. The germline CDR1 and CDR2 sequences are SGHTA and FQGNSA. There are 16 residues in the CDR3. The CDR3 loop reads CASSLVSGSTSYGYTF. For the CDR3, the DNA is TGTGCCAGCAGCTTAGTATCAGGGTCAACTTCCTATGGCTACACCTTC.

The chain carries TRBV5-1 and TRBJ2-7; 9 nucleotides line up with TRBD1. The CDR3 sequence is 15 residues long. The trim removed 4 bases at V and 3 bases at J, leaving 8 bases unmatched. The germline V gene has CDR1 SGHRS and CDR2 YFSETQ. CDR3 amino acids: CASSQGQGLVYEQYF. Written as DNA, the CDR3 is TGCGCCAGCAGCCAGGGACAGGGCTTGGTCTACGAGCAGTACTTC.

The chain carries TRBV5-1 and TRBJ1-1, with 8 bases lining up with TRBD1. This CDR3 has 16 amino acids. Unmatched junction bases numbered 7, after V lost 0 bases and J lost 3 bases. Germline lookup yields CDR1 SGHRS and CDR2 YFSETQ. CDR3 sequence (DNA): TGCGCCAGCAGCTTGGAAGGACAGGGAGGGGACACTGAAGCTTTCTTT. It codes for CASSLEGQGGDTEAFF. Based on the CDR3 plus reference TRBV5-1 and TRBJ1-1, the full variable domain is KAGVTQTPRYLIKTRGQQVTLSCSPISGHRSVSWYQQTPGQGLQFLFEYFSETQRNKGNFPGRFSGRQFSNSRSEMNVSTLELGDSALYLCASSLEGQGGDTEAFFGQGTRLTVV.

CDR3 sequence reads: CASSLDPGQANEKLFF. Written as DNA, the CDR3 is TGCGCCAGCAGCTTGGATCCGGGACAGGCTAATGAAAAACTGTTTTTT. V usage is TRBV5-1 and J usage is TRBJ1-4; 8 positions agree with TRBD1. This CDR3 is 16 amino acids long. Losses at the gene ends were 0 bases for V and 3 bases for J; bases not matched to a gene: 4. Germline V gene data show CDR1 as SGHRS and CDR2 as YFSETQ.

The CDR3 loop is CASSLNPGAETQYF. CDR3 DNA: TGTGCCAGCAGCTTAAATCCAGGGGCAGAGACCCAGTACTTC. The rearrangement links TRBV7-3 to TRBJ2-5, with D perhaps TRBD1 (6 bases). The germline CDR1 and CDR2 sequences are SGHTA and FQGTGA. The germline V and J ends were trimmed by 1 base and 4 bases, with 10 bases remaining between them. The CDR3 runs 14 residues.

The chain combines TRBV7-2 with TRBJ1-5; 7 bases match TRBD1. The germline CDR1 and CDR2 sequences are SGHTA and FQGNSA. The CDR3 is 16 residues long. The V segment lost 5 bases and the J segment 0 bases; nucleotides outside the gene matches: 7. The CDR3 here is CASSPRDRNSNQPQHF. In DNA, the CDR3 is TGTGCCAGCAGCCCCCGGGACAGAAATAGCAATCAGCCCCAGCATTTT.

CDR3 sequence reads: CASSEVGTSGTYEQYF. The CDR3 DNA reads as TGTGCCAGCAGTGAAGTGGGGACTAGCGGAACCTACGAGCAGTACTTC. The rearrangement joins TRBV6-1 to TRBJ2-7; 11 positions match TRBD2. V lost 1 base to trimming and J lost 2 bases; unmatched junction nucleotides: 4. CDR1 MNHNS and CDR2 SASEGT come from the germline V gene. This CDR3 has 16 residues.

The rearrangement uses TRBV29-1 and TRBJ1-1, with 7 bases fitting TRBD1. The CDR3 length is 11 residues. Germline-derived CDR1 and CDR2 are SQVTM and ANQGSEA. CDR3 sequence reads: CGDSNSDEAFF. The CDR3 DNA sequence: TGCGGGGACAGTAATTCGGATGAAGCTTTCTTT.